This T cell receptor beta chain came from a study of shared clonotypes between healthy human individuals. Germline V gene lookup returns CDR1 SNHLY and CDR2 FYNNEI. V lost 4 bases, J lost 19 bases, and 23 bases lay in between. The CDR3 sequence is 14 residues long. TCRdb's table, derived via immunoSEQ multiplex PCR, lists solely in-frame clones and lacks some. The repertoire holds 980,000 or so clones, with roughly 72% as singletons. The sequenced material came from memory CD4+ T cells sorted from blood. Subset denoted: CD45RA-negative fraction. The V gene is TRBV2, the J gene TRBJ1-6; TRBD1 is a possible D gene (5 bases). The receptor was derived from a man aged 18-30 years in good health. CDR3 amino acids: CASSARVTPDGGHF. The CDR3 coding sequence is TGTGCCAGCAGTGCCCGGGTGACTCCGGACGGGGGTCACTTT.